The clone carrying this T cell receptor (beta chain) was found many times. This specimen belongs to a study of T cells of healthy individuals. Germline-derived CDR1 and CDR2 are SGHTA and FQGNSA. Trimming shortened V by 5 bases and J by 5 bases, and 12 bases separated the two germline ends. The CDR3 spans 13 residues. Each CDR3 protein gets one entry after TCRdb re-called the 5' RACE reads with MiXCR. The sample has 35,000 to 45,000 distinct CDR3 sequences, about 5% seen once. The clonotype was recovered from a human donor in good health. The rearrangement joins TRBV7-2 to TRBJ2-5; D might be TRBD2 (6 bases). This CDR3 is CASSGGFWETQYF. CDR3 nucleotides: TGTGCCAGCAGCGGGGGGTTCTGGGAGACCCAGTACTTC.